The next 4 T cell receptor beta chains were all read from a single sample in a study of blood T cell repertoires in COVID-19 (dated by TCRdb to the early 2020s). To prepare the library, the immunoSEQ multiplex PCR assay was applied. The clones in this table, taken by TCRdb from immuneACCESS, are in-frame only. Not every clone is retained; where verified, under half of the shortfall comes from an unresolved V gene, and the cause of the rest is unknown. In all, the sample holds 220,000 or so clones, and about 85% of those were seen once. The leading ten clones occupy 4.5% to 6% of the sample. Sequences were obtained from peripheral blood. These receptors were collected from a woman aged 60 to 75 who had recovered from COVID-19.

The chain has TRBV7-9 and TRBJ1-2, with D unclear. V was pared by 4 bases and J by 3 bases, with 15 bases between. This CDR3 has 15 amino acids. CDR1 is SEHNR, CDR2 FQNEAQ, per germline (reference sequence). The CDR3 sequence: CASSSITTGDYGYTF. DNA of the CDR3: TGTGCCAGCAGCTCCATAACTACGGGTGACTATGGCTACACCTTC.

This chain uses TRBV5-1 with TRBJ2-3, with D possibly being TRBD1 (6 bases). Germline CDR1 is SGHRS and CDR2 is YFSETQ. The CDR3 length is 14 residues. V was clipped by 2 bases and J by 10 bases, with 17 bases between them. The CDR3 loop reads CASSLGQRLRAQYF. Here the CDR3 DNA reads TGCGCCAGCAGCTTAGGACAGCGATTACGCGCGCAGTATTTT.

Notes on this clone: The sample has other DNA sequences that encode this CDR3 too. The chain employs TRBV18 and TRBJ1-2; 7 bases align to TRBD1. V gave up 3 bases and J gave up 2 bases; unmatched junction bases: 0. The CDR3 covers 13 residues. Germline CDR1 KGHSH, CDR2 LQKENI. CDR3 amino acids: CASSPGQNYGYTF. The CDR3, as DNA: TGTGCCAGCTCACCGGGACAGAACTATGGCTACACCTTC.

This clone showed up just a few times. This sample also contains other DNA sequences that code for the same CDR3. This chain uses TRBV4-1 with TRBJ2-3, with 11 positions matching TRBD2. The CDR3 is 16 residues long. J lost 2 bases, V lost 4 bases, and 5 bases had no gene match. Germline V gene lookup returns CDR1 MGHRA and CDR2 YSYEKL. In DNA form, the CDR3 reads TGCGCCAGCAGCCCACGACTAGCGGGGAACACAGATACGCAGTATTTT. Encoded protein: CASSPRLAGNTDTQYF.